The 3 T cell receptor beta chains in this list originate from one sample, sequenced in a study of beta chain features in type 1 diabetes. These receptors' targets are unknown. As every portion of the isolated RNA was reverse transcribed, the sequencing read expressed TCRB transcripts. Only in-frame clones appear in the TCRdb table, and some are missing; sequencing was by immunoSEQ multiplex PCR. Of roughly 260,000 clones in the sample, roughly 21% were seen once. Study observations and caveats: TCRB CDR3 length was moderately but significantly reduced in all four CD4+ subsets of Type 1 diabetes patients.

The material sequenced was naive CD4+ T cells from blood. These receptors were obtained from a woman in her thirties or forties with type 1 diabetes.

This clone has more than one count but fewer than ten. The chain recombines TRBV5-1 with TRBJ1-5; maybe TRBD1 (5 bases). Germline V lookup: CDR1 SGHRS, CDR2 YFSETQ. V dropped 3 bases and J dropped 4 bases, with 14 bases sitting between them. The CDR3 runs 15 residues. The CDR3 protein is CASSSGPQGNQPQHF. For the CDR3, the DNA is TGCGCCAGCAGCTCTGGACCGCAGGGTAATCAGCCCCAGCATTTT.

This clone was recorded a few times. The chain employs TRBV9 and TRBJ2-3; a possible D gene is TRBD2 (6 bases). Between the trimmed V and J ends, which lost 0 bases and 2 bases, there was a span of 19 bases. Looked up from germline, CDR1 is SGDLS and CDR2 is YYNGEE. The CDR3 is 18 residues long. CDR3 protein: CASSVAGGSSGFTDTQYF. CDR3 nucleotides: TGTGCCAGCAGCGTAGCTGGGGGTAGTAGCGGCTTCACAGATACGCAGTATTTT.

In this sample, this clone turned up once. The chain has TRBV27 and TRBJ1-4; D may be TRBD1 (6 bases). Germline values: CDR1 MNHEY, CDR2 SMNVEV (reference sequence). V was trimmed by 3 bases and J by 8 bases, leaving 16 bases between them. The CDR3 totals 15 residues. The CDR3 DNA sequence: TGTGCCAGCAGTTTCCGGGCACAGGGACGGGAAAAACTGTTTTTT. Protein: CASSFRAQGREKLFF.